A selection of T cell receptor beta chains follows, all from one sample in a study of T cell responses to AZD1222 COVID-19 vaccine. Profiling relied on immunoSEQ multiplex PCR, and the TCRdb table lists in-frame clones only, not all of them. The sample has under 150,000 clones, around 88% seen once. The sample was peripheral blood, taken on day 0 of AZD1222 vaccination. The receptors derive from an adult in good health. Both conserved end residues are part of each CDR3. The D gene is left open where the match is weak. The size field is filled for only some rows; it gives once, few, many or a size class.

v_call: TRBV6-5; cdr3_length: 14; clone_size: .; d_call: TRBD1; j_call: TRBJ2-7; cdr3_nt: TGTGCCAGCAGTTACTCCCGACAGGGCTACGAGCAGTACTTC; cdr3_aa: CASSYSRQGYEQYF
v_call: TRBV5-1; cdr3_length: 15; clone_size: once; d_call: TRBD2; j_call: TRBJ2-3; cdr3_nt: TGCGCCAGCAGCTTGCAGCGGGGAAGCACAGATACGCAGTATTTT; cdr3_aa: CASSLQRGSTDTQYF
v_call: TRBV7-2; cdr3_length: 15; clone_size: .; d_call: .; j_call: TRBJ1-5; cdr3_nt: TGTGCCAGCAGCCCGTTTCAGGGAAAGGATCAGCCCCAGCATTTT; cdr3_aa: CASSPFQGKDQPQHF
v_call: TRBV6-1; cdr3_length: 14; clone_size: once; d_call: TRBD1; j_call: TRBJ1-1; cdr3_nt: TGTGCCAGCAGTGAAAAGGGGGCGAACACTGAAGCTTTCTTT; cdr3_aa: CASSEKGANTEAFF
v_call: TRBV27; cdr3_length: 15; clone_size: .; d_call: TRBD1; j_call: TRBJ2-7; cdr3_nt: TGTGCCAGCAGCCCTGATCCGGGACAGCGGTACGAGCAGTACTTC; cdr3_aa: CASSPDPGQRYEQYF
v_call: TRBV29-1; cdr3_length: 12; clone_size: .; d_call: TRBD1; j_call: TRBJ1-1; cdr3_nt: TGCAGCGCCCGACAGGGGAGAACTGAAGCTTTCTTT; cdr3_aa: CSARQGRTEAFF
v_call: TRBV29-1; cdr3_length: 11; clone_size: .; d_call: .; j_call: TRBJ1-2; cdr3_nt: TGCAGCGTTGAAGTTCGGGGGGGCTACACCTTC; cdr3_aa: CSVEVRGGYTF
v_call: TRBV19; cdr3_length: 13; clone_size: once; d_call: .; j_call: TRBJ1-2; cdr3_nt: TGTGCCAGTAGTTCGGGTCTAAACTATGGCTACACCTTC; cdr3_aa: CASSSGLNYGYTF
v_call: TRBV7-9; cdr3_length: 15; clone_size: .; d_call: TRBD1; j_call: TRBJ2-3; cdr3_nt: TGTGCCAGCAGCTTCCCGGGACAGGGATCAGATACGCAGTATTTT; cdr3_aa: CASSFPGQGSDTQYF
v_call: TRBV18; cdr3_length: 15; clone_size: .; d_call: .; j_call: TRBJ2-5; cdr3_nt: TGTGCCAGCTCACCAACGATAGGGGGAGAAGAGACCCAGTACTTC; cdr3_aa: CASSPTIGGEETQYF
v_call: TRBV19; cdr3_length: 14; clone_size: .; d_call: .; j_call: TRBJ1-1; cdr3_nt: TGTGCCAGTAGTATTCAACGGTTGAACACTGAAGCTTTCTTT; cdr3_aa: CASSIQRLNTEAFF
v_call: TRBV5-1; cdr3_length: 13; clone_size: .; d_call: .; j_call: TRBJ2-1; cdr3_nt: TGCGCCAGCAAGGTGGGTTCCTACAATGAGCAGTTCTTC; cdr3_aa: CASKVGSYNEQFF
v_call: TRBV7-3; cdr3_length: 17; clone_size: .; d_call: TRBD2; j_call: TRBJ2-1; cdr3_nt: TGTGCCAGCAGCCCCGGTGGGACTAGCGGGGGGGCCCATGAGCAGTTCTTC; cdr3_aa: CASSPGGTSGGAHEQFF
v_call: TRBV5-6; cdr3_length: 17; clone_size: many; d_call: TRBD2; j_call: TRBJ2-1; cdr3_nt: TGTGCCAGCAGCTTAGCGGGAGGCCCGAGCTCCTACAATGAGCAGTTCTTC; cdr3_aa: CASSLAGGPSSYNEQFF
v_call: TRBV19; cdr3_length: 14; clone_size: .; d_call: .; j_call: TRBJ2-2; cdr3_nt: TGTGCCAGTAGTAGCGTCGGGTCGGCCGGGGAGCTGTTTTTT; cdr3_aa: CASSSVGSAGELFF
v_call: TRBV7-3; cdr3_length: 15; clone_size: few; d_call: .; j_call: TRBJ1-2; cdr3_nt: TGTGCCAGCAGCTCATCAGGGCCCGCTAACTATGGCTACACCTTC; cdr3_aa: CASSSSGPANYGYTF
v_call: TRBV4-1; cdr3_length: 15; clone_size: .; d_call: TRBD2; j_call: TRBJ2-5; cdr3_nt: TGCGCCAGCAGCCAAGGAACGGGAGGGGTAGAGACCCAGTACTTC; cdr3_aa: CASSQGTGGVETQYF
v_call: TRBV19; cdr3_length: 16; clone_size: .; d_call: TRBD1; j_call: TRBJ1-1; cdr3_nt: TGTGCCAGCGTCGACAGGGATCTCCCCCGAAACACTGAAGCTTTCTTT; cdr3_aa: CASVDRDLPRNTEAFF
v_call: TRBV7-2; cdr3_length: 15; clone_size: .; d_call: TRBD1; j_call: TRBJ1-4; cdr3_nt: TGTGCCAGCAGCCTCCACAGGGGGCCGAACGAAAAACTGTTTTTT; cdr3_aa: CASSLHRGPNEKLFF
v_call: TRBV28; cdr3_length: 18; clone_size: .; d_call: TRBD1; j_call: TRBJ2-7; cdr3_nt: TGTGCCAGCAGCCCCGGCCGCGGGACAGGGCTGAAGGCTGACGAGCAGTACTTC; cdr3_aa: CASSPGRGTGLKADEQYF
v_call: TRBV14; cdr3_length: 14; clone_size: .; d_call: .; j_call: TRBJ1-1; cdr3_nt: TGTGCCAGCAGCCAAGATGGGGACCCCAGGGAAGCTTTCTTT; cdr3_aa: CASSQDGDPREAFF
v_call: TRBV6-2/TRBV6-3; cdr3_length: 16; clone_size: .; d_call: .; j_call: TRBJ1-1; cdr3_nt: TGTGCCAGCAGTTATTTGCAGGGAGTTCCCCTTATTGAAGCTTTCTTT; cdr3_aa: CASSYLQGVPLIEAFF
v_call: TRBV4-1; cdr3_length: 14; clone_size: .; d_call: TRBD1; j_call: TRBJ1-2; cdr3_nt: TGCGCCAGCAGCCGCCCGACAGGGAACTATGGCTACACCTTC; cdr3_aa: CASSRPTGNYGYTF
v_call: TRBV4-3; cdr3_length: 15; clone_size: .; d_call: TRBD2; j_call: TRBJ2-1; cdr3_nt: TGCGCCAGCAGCCAAGGCAGCGGGGGGAACAATGAGCAGTTCTTC; cdr3_aa: CASSQGSGGNNEQFF
v_call: TRBV7-2; cdr3_length: 13; clone_size: once; d_call: .; j_call: TRBJ1-1; cdr3_nt: TGTGCCAGCAGCTTGGACAGACGGGCCGAAGCTTTCTTT; cdr3_aa: CASSLDRRAEAFF
v_call: TRBV28; cdr3_length: 20; clone_size: .; d_call: TRBD1; j_call: TRBJ1-2; cdr3_nt: TGTGCCAGCAGTTTTTTTGATACAGGGGCCAAGCTCCTTGCTAACTATGGCTACACCTTC; cdr3_aa: CASSFFDTGAKLLANYGYTF
v_call: TRBV6-5; cdr3_length: 14; clone_size: .; d_call: .; j_call: TRBJ2-7; cdr3_nt: TGTGCCAGCAGTTACGATAGACAATCGGGGGAGCAGTACTTC; cdr3_aa: CASSYDRQSGEQYF
v_call: TRBV20-1; cdr3_length: 13; clone_size: .; d_call: .; j_call: TRBJ1-4; cdr3_nt: TGCAGTGCTAGTAACGGGGGTGTTGAAAAACTGTTTTTT; cdr3_aa: CSASNGGVEKLFF
v_call: TRBV7-3; cdr3_length: 13; clone_size: once; d_call: .; j_call: TRBJ1-5; cdr3_nt: TGTGCCAGCAGCTTAGGTTATAATCAGCCCCAGCATTTT; cdr3_aa: CASSLGYNQPQHF
v_call: TRBV21-1; cdr3_length: 14; clone_size: .; d_call: .; j_call: TRBJ1-2; cdr3_nt: TGTGCCAGCCCAAAAAGGACGGGTAACTATGGCTACACCTTC; cdr3_aa: CASPKRTGNYGYTF
v_call: TRBV11-2; cdr3_length: 14; clone_size: .; d_call: TRBD2; j_call: TRBJ2-1; cdr3_nt: TGTGCCAGCAGACCGGGACTAGTTACGAATGAGCAGTTCTTC; cdr3_aa: CASRPGLVTNEQFF
v_call: TRBV21-1; cdr3_length: 17; clone_size: .; d_call: .; j_call: TRBJ1-2; cdr3_nt: TGTGCCAGCAGCACCTGGGGGCGGTCAGGGGTGGGCTATGGCTACACCTTC; cdr3_aa: CASSTWGRSGVGYGYTF
v_call: TRBV11-2; cdr3_length: 15; clone_size: .; d_call: .; j_call: TRBJ1-3; cdr3_nt: TGTGCCAGCAGCTTACGACAGAACTCTGGAAACACCATATATTTT; cdr3_aa: CASSLRQNSGNTIYF
v_call: TRBV7-9; cdr3_length: 12; clone_size: .; d_call: .; j_call: TRBJ2-7; cdr3_nt: TGTGCCAGCAGCCGACCTCTGGCCGAGCAGTACTTC; cdr3_aa: CASSRPLAEQYF
v_call: TRBV24-1; cdr3_length: 16; clone_size: .; d_call: TRBD2; j_call: TRBJ2-3; cdr3_nt: TGTGCCACCAGTGATCCGGGACTAGCGGGAGCAGATACGCAGTATTTT; cdr3_aa: CATSDPGLAGADTQYF
v_call: TRBV6-5; cdr3_length: 13; clone_size: .; d_call: .; j_call: TRBJ2-7; cdr3_nt: TGTGCCAGCAGACCTACCTTCAACTACGAGCAGTACTTC; cdr3_aa: CASRPTFNYEQYF
v_call: TRBV29-1; cdr3_length: 13; clone_size: .; d_call: TRBD2; j_call: TRBJ2-1; cdr3_nt: TGCAGCGCCACACCCCAAGCGGGAGGTGAGCAGTTCTTC; cdr3_aa: CSATPQAGGEQFF
v_call: TRBV4-1; cdr3_length: 15; clone_size: .; d_call: .; j_call: TRBJ1-2; cdr3_nt: TGCGCCAGCAGCCAAGTGGGCAGACTAAACTATGGCTACACCTTC; cdr3_aa: CASSQVGRLNYGYTF
v_call: TRBV7-2; cdr3_length: 16; clone_size: .; d_call: .; j_call: TRBJ2-3; cdr3_nt: TGTGCCAGCAGCTTAACCTACGGGGGGCCGGGGGGTACGCAGTATTTT; cdr3_aa: CASSLTYGGPGGTQYF
v_call: TRBV28; cdr3_length: 14; clone_size: few; d_call: .; j_call: TRBJ1-1; cdr3_nt: TGTGCCAGCAGGCTAACGGGGGGCAAGACTGAAGCTTTCTTT; cdr3_aa: CASRLTGGKTEAFF
v_call: TRBV4-3; cdr3_length: 16; clone_size: .; d_call: .; j_call: TRBJ1-4; cdr3_nt: TGCGCCAGCAGCCAGGGGGACGGAGCAACTAATGAAAAACTGTTTTTT; cdr3_aa: CASSQGDGATNEKLFF
v_call: TRBV9; cdr3_length: 15; clone_size: .; d_call: .; j_call: TRBJ2-1; cdr3_nt: TGTGCCAGCAGCGTCACATTTGGTACTTACAATGAGCAGTTCTTC; cdr3_aa: CASSVTFGTYNEQFF
v_call: TRBV3-1/TRBV3-2; cdr3_length: 14; clone_size: .; d_call: .; j_call: TRBJ1-5; cdr3_nt: TGTGCCAGCAGCCTGGGACACGGCAATCAGCCCCAGCATTTT; cdr3_aa: CASSLGHGNQPQHF
v_call: TRBV6-5; cdr3_length: 13; clone_size: .; d_call: .; j_call: TRBJ1-1; cdr3_nt: TGTGCCAGCACCGTAACTGGGGTCTTTGAAGCTTTCTTT; cdr3_aa: CASTVTGVFEAFF
v_call: TRBV5-6; cdr3_length: 13; clone_size: few; d_call: .; j_call: TRBJ2-4; cdr3_nt: TGTGCCAGCAGCTTTTCCCTGGCGCCCATTCAGTACTTC; cdr3_aa: CASSFSLAPIQYF
v_call: TRBV6-5; cdr3_length: 13; clone_size: .; d_call: TRBD1; j_call: TRBJ1-2; cdr3_nt: TGTGCCAGCAGCGGACAGGGGGAATATGGCTACACCTTC; cdr3_aa: CASSGQGEYGYTF
v_call: TRBV7-8; cdr3_length: 17; clone_size: .; d_call: .; j_call: TRBJ1-5; cdr3_nt: TGTGCCAGCAGCGTGGGCGCGGTAGGTAATAGGAATCAGCCCCAGCATTTT; cdr3_aa: CASSVGAVGNRNQPQHF
v_call: TRBV5-3; cdr3_length: 15; clone_size: .; d_call: .; j_call: TRBJ1-2; cdr3_nt: TGTGCCAGAAGCTGCCGAGGGAGGGGTCTGGGTGGCTACACCTTC; cdr3_aa: CARSCRGRGLGGYTF
v_call: TRBV23-1; cdr3_length: 13; clone_size: .; d_call: .; j_call: TRBJ1-2; cdr3_nt: TGCGCCAGCAGTCAAAACGATAGGGGCGTGGGGACCTTC; cdr3_aa: CASSQNDRGVGTF
v_call: TRBV2; cdr3_length: 15; clone_size: .; d_call: .; j_call: TRBJ2-7; cdr3_nt: TGTGCCAGCGGGCGGACGCGGGACATAAACTACGAGCAGTACTTC; cdr3_aa: CASGRTRDINYEQYF